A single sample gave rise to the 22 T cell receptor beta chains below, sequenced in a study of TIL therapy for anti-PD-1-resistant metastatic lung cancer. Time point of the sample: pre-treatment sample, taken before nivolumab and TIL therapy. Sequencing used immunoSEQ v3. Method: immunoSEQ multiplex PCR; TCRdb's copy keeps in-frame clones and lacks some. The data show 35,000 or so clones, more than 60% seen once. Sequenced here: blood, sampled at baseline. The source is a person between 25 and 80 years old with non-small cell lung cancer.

The CDR3 spells CASSLFSLEQYF. The DNA of the CDR3 is TGTGCCAGCAGTTTATTCTCCCTCGAGCAGTACTTC. The V gene is TRBV28, the J gene TRBJ2-7; D is unclear. In germline, CDR1 is MDHEN, CDR2 SYDVKM. This CDR3 spans 12 amino acids. With 1 base removed from V and 6 bases from J, the gap between germline ends came to 7 bases.

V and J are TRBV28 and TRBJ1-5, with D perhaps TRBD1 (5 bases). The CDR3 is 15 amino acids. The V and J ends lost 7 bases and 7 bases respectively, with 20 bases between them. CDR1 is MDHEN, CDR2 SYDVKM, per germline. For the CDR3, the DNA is TGTGCCAGCACCCCTAGGGACCGGGCTAGGCAGCCCCAGCATTTT. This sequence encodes CASTPRDRARQPQHF. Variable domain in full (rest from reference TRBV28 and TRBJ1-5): DVKVTQSSRYLVKRTGEKVFLECVQDMDHENMFWYRQDPGLGLRLIYFSYDVKMKEKGDIPEGYSVSREKKERFSLILESASTNQTSMYLCASTPRDRARQPQHFGDGTRLSIL.

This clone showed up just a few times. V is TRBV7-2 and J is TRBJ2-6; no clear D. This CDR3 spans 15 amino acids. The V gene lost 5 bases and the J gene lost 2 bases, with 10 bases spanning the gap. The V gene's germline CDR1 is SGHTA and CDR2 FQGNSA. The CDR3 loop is CASSLGLAGANVLTF. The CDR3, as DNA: TGTGCCAGCAGCCTCGGGTTGGCTGGGGCCAACGTCCTGACTTTC.

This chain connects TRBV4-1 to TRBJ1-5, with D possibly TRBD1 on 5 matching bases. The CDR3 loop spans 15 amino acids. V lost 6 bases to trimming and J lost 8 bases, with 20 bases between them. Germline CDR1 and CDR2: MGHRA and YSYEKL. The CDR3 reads CASSGEGSFSKPQHF. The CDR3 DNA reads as TGCGCCAGCAGTGGGGAGGGGTCTTTTTCAAAGCCCCAGCATTTT.

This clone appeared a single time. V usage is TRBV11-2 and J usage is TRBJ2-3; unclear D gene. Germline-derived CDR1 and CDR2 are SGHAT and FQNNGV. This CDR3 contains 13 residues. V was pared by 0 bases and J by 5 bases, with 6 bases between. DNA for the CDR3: TGTGCCAGCAGCTTAGATTTCAGAGATACGCAGTATTTT. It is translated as CASSLDFRDTQYF.

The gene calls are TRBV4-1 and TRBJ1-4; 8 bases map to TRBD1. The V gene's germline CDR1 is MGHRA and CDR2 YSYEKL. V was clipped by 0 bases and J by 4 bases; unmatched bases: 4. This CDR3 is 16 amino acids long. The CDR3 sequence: CASSQDRGQVNEKLFF. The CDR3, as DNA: TGCGCCAGCAGCCAAGACAGGGGGCAGGTTAATGAAAAACTGTTTTTT.

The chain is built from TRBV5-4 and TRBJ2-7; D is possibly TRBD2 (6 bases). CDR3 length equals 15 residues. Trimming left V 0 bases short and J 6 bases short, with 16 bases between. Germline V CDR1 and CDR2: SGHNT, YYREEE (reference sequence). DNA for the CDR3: TGTGCCAGCAGCTTGGTTGGGCGGGATGCCAGCGAGCAGTACTTC. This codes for CASSLVGRDASEQYF.

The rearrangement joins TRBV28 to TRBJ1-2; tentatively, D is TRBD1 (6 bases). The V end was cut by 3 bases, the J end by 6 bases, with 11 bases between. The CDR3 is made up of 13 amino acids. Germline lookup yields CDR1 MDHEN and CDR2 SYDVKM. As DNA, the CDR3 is TGTGCCAGCAGTTTCTCCGGGGGCGATGGCTACACCTTC. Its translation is CASSFSGGDGYTF.

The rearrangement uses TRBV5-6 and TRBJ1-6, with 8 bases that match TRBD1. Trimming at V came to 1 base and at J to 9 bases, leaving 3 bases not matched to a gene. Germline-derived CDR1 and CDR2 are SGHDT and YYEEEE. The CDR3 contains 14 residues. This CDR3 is CASSLYRGSSPLHF. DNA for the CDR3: TGTGCCAGCAGCTTGTACAGGGGGTCTTCACCCCTCCACTTT.

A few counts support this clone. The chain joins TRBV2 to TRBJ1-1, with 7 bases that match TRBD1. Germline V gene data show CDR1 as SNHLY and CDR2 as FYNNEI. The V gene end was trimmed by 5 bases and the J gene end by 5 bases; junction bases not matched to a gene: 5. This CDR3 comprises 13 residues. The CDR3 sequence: CASSTDRETEAFF. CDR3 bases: TGTGCCAGCAGTACCGACAGGGAGACTGAAGCTTTCTTT.

The CDR3 nucleotides are TGTGCCAGCAGCAGACGGGCTAGCGACAATGAGCAGTTCTTC. Translated: CASSRRASDNEQFF. The rearrangement joins TRBV11-3 to TRBJ2-1; D is perhaps TRBD2 (6 bases). CDR3 size: 14 residues. With 5 bases removed from V and 5 bases from J, the gap between germline ends came to 13 bases. Germline loops: CDR1 SGHNT, CDR2 YENEEA.

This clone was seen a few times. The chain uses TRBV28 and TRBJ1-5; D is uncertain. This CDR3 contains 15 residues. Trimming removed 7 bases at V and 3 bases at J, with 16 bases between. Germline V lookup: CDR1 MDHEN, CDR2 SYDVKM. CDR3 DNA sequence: TGTGCCAGCACCGACGAGTCGGGATACAATCAGCCCCAGCATTTT. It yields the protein CASTDESGYNQPQHF.

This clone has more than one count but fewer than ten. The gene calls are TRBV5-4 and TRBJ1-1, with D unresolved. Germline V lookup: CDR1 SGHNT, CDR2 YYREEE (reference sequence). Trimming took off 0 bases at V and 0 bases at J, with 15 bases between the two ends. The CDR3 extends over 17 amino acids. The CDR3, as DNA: TGTGCCAGCAGCTTGGCCAGGACCGTGCAAATGAACACTGAAGCTTTCTTT. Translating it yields CASSLARTVQMNTEAFF.

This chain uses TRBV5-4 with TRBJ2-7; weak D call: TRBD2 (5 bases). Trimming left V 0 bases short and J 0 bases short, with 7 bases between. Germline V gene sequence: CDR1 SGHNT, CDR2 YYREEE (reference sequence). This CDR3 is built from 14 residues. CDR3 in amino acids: CASSLGRASYEQYF. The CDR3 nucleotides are TGTGCCAGCAGCTTGGGGCGGGCCTCCTACGAGCAGTACTTC.

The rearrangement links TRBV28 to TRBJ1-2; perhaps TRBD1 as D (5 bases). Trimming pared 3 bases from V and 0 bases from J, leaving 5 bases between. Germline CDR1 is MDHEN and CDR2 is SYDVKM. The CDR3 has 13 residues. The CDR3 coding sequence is TGTGCCAGCAGTTTGACAGCTAACTATGGCTACACCTTC. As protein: CASSLTANYGYTF.

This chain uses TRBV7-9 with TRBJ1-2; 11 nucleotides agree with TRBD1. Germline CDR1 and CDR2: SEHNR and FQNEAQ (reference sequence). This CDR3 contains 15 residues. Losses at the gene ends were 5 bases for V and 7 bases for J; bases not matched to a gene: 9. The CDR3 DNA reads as TGTGCCAGCAGCACTAGAGCCGGGACAGGGGGTGGCTACACCTTC. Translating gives CASSTRAGTGGGYTF.

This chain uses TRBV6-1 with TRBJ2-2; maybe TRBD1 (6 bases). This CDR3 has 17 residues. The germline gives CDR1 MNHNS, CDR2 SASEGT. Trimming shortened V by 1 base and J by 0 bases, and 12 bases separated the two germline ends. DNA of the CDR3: TGTGCCAGCAGTGAAGACGCAGGGGCCGCGAACACCGGGGAGCTGTTTTTT. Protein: CASSEDAGAANTGELFF.

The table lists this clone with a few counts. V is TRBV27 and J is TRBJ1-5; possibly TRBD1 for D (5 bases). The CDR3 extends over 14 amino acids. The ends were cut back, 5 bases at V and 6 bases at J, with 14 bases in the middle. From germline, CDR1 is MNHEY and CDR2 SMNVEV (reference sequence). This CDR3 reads CASSRRTTGQPQHF. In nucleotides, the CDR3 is TGTGCCAGCAGTCGCCGGACAACGGGTCAGCCCCAGCATTTT.

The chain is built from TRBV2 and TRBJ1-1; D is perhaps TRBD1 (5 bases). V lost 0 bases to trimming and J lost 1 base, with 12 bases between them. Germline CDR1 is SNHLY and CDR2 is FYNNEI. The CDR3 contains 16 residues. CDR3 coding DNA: TGTGCCAGCAGTGAAGCGCAGGGTCTAGGGAACACTGAAGCTTTCTTT. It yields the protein CASSEAQGLGNTEAFF.

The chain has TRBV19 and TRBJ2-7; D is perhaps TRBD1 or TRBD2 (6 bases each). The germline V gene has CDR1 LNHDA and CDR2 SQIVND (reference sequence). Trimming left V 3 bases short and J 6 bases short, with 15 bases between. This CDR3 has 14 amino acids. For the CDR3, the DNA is TGTGCCAGTAGTATCCGGACAGCGGGCGGCGAGCAGTACTTC. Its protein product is CASSIRTAGGEQYF.

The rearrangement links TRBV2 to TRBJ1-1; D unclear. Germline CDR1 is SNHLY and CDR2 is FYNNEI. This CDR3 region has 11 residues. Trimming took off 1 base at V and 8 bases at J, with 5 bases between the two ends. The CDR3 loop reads CASSEGLEAFF. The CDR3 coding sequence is TGTGCCAGCAGTGAAGGTCTAGAAGCTTTCTTT.

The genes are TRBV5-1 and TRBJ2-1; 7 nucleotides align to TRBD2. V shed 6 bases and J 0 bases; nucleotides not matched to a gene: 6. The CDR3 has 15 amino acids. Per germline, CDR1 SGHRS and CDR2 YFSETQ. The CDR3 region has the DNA TGCGCCAGCAAGCAGGGAGGGAGCTCCTACAATGAGCAGTTCTTC. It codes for CASKQGGSSYNEQFF.